A selection of T cell receptor beta chains follows, all from one sample in a study of T cell changes during pregnancy in multiple sclerosis. Produced via immunoSEQ multiplex PCR; TCRdb's table is partial and in-frame only. The data show approximately 94,000 clones, around 92% seen once. Sequenced here: peripheral blood, sampled after pregnancy. Source of these receptors: a female donor with multiple sclerosis, enrolled in a pregnancy study. The CDR3 runs from the conserved cysteine through the conserved F or W. The D gene is left open where the match is weak. Clone size is not always given. Where it is, it says once, few, many or a class for expanded clones.

clone_size: -
j_call: TRBJ1-1
v_call: TRBV27
d_call: -
cdr3_aa: CASSPSWGQPGGTEAFF
cdr3_nt: TGTGCCAGCAGTCCCTCTTGGGGACAACCTGGGGGCACTGAAGCTTTCTTT

clone_size: few
j_call: TRBJ2-7
v_call: TRBV6-6
d_call: TRBD2
cdr3_aa: CASTGTSGIPLHEQYF
cdr3_nt: TGTGCCAGCACCGGGACTAGCGGGATACCCCTCCACGAGCAGTACTTC

clone_size: -
j_call: TRBJ2-3
v_call: TRBV4-2
d_call: TRBD2
cdr3_aa: CASSPGLAGGPDTQYF
cdr3_nt: TGTGCCAGCAGCCCAGGACTAGCGGGAGGACCAGATACGCAGTATTTT

clone_size: few
j_call: TRBJ2-7
v_call: TRBV19
d_call: TRBD1
cdr3_aa: CASSIRDRYEQYF
cdr3_nt: TGTGCCAGTAGTATCCGGGACAGATACGAGCAGTACTTC

clone_size: -
j_call: TRBJ2-3
v_call: TRBV19
d_call: TRBD1
cdr3_aa: CASSIGTGVGTDTQYF
cdr3_nt: TGTGCCAGTAGTATCGGGACAGGGGTAGGCACAGATACGCAGTATTTT

clone_size: once
j_call: TRBJ1-2
v_call: TRBV2
d_call: TRBD1
cdr3_aa: CASRGTVFYGYTF
cdr3_nt: TGTGCCAGCAGGGGGACAGTTTTCTATGGCTACACCTTC

clone_size: -
j_call: TRBJ2-2
v_call: TRBV7-3
d_call: -
cdr3_aa: CASSSSVNTGELFF
cdr3_nt: TGTGCCAGCAGCTCGTCGGTGAACACCGGGGAGCTGTTTTTT

clone_size: -
j_call: TRBJ2-7
v_call: TRBV29-1
d_call: -
cdr3_aa: CSVATDTYEQYF
cdr3_nt: TGCAGCGTTGCGACAGACACCTACGAGCAGTACTTC

clone_size: -
j_call: TRBJ2-1
v_call: TRBV5-1
d_call: TRBD2
cdr3_aa: CASSPGLAGGGLINEQFF
cdr3_nt: TGCGCCAGCAGCCCGGGACTAGCGGGAGGGGGGCTAATCAATGAGCAGTTCTTC

clone_size: -
j_call: TRBJ2-7
v_call: TRBV7-8
d_call: TRBD1
cdr3_aa: CASSYGTGVYEQYF
cdr3_nt: TGTGCCAGCAGCTACGGGACAGGGGTATACGAGCAGTACTTC

clone_size: -
j_call: TRBJ2-5
v_call: TRBV25-1
d_call: -
cdr3_aa: CASSALGTKQETQYF
cdr3_nt: TGTGCCAGCAGTGCCCTCGGGACAAAGCAAGAGACCCAGTACTTC

clone_size: -
j_call: TRBJ2-7
v_call: TRBV18
d_call: -
cdr3_aa: CASSPGGTYEQYF
cdr3_nt: TGTGCCAGCTCACCGGGGGGAACCTACGAGCAGTACTTC

clone_size: -
j_call: TRBJ2-1
v_call: TRBV4-1
d_call: -
cdr3_aa: CASSQVRVALSSYNEQFF
cdr3_nt: TGCGCCAGCAGCCAAGTAAGGGTAGCGCTAAGCTCCTACAATGAGCAGTTCTTC

clone_size: -
j_call: TRBJ2-5
v_call: TRBV5-4
d_call: TRBD2
cdr3_aa: CASSPYRLAGGGETQYF
cdr3_nt: TGTGCCAGCAGCCCTTACAGACTAGCGGGAGGGGGCGAGACCCAGTACTTC

clone_size: -
j_call: TRBJ1-4
v_call: TRBV19
d_call: TRBD1
cdr3_aa: CASQGALEKLFF
cdr3_nt: TGTGCCAGCCAGGGGGCACTCGAAAAACTGTTTTTT

clone_size: -
j_call: TRBJ1-2
v_call: TRBV29-1
d_call: TRBD1
cdr3_aa: CSVGGQGASYGYTF
cdr3_nt: TGCAGCGTAGGGGGACAGGGGGCCAGCTATGGCTACACCTTC

clone_size: -
j_call: TRBJ2-7
v_call: TRBV2
d_call: TRBD2
cdr3_aa: CASSEIGTSGTSHEQYF
cdr3_nt: TGTGCCAGCAGCGAGATAGGGACTAGCGGGACTTCGCACGAGCAGTACTTC

clone_size: -
j_call: TRBJ1-5
v_call: TRBV19
d_call: -
cdr3_aa: CASRIIQGLYQPQHF
cdr3_nt: TGTGCCAGTAGAATAATACAGGGTCTGTATCAGCCCCAGCATTTT

clone_size: -
j_call: TRBJ2-6
v_call: TRBV27
d_call: -
cdr3_aa: CASPEGYGGANVLTF
cdr3_nt: TGTGCCAGCCCGGAGGGTTATGGTGGGGCCAACGTCCTGACTTTC

clone_size: -
j_call: TRBJ1-6
v_call: TRBV7-9
d_call: -
cdr3_aa: CASSQEPGQYNSPLHF
cdr3_nt: TGTGCCAGCAGCCAGGAACCGGGACAATATAATTCACCCCTCCACTTT

clone_size: few
j_call: TRBJ1-1
v_call: TRBV19
d_call: TRBD1
cdr3_aa: CASSIQGANTEAFF
cdr3_nt: TGTGCCAGTAGTATTCAGGGGGCGAACACTGAAGCTTTCTTT

clone_size: -
j_call: TRBJ2-7
v_call: TRBV6-1
d_call: TRBD1
cdr3_aa: CAGGQGPDEQYF
cdr3_nt: TGTGCCGGGGGACAGGGGCCCGACGAGCAGTACTTC

clone_size: -
j_call: TRBJ2-3
v_call: TRBV5-6
d_call: TRBD2
cdr3_aa: CASSLPGLALTDTQYF
cdr3_nt: TGTGCCAGCAGCCTGCCGGGACTAGCGCTCACAGATACGCAGTATTTT

clone_size: few
j_call: TRBJ2-7
v_call: TRBV19
d_call: -
cdr3_aa: CASSKTEPTHYEQYF
cdr3_nt: TGTGCCAGTAGTAAGACAGAGCCAACACACTACGAGCAGTACTTC

clone_size: -
j_call: TRBJ2-7
v_call: TRBV11-3
d_call: -
cdr3_aa: CASSFQGNEQYF
cdr3_nt: TGTGCCAGCAGCTTCCAGGGAAACGAGCAGTACTTC

clone_size: -
j_call: TRBJ1-1
v_call: TRBV5-4
d_call: -
cdr3_aa: CASSPGGGGYSARNTEAFF
cdr3_nt: TGTGCCAGCAGCCCCGGCGGGGGCGGTTATTCAGCGAGGAACACTGAAGCTTTCTTT

clone_size: -
j_call: TRBJ2-2
v_call: TRBV19
d_call: TRBD2
cdr3_aa: CASVVGLGVNTGELFF
cdr3_nt: TGTGCCAGTGTCGTGGGACTAGGGGTAAACACCGGGGAGCTGTTTTTT